These 9 T cell receptor beta chains were all obtained from the same sample, sequenced in a study of T cells in Graves' hyperthyroidism and ophthalmopathy. It was RNA transcripts that yielded the amplified TCR beta CDR3 regions. Researchers ran a first-round RT-PCR on the TCR CDR3 using the HTBI primer set. MiXCR, run by TCRdb on the multiplex PCR reads, gives a single entry per CDR3 protein. Among roughly 300,000 distinct CDR3 sequences listed, 18% were seen once. Source material: blood. These receptor sequences come from a woman aged 50 to 65 with Graves' hyperthyroidism.

J is TRBJ1-2 and V is TRBV20-1; D gene uncertain. V was cut by 6 bases and J by 8 bases, with 13 bases left in between. Germline lookup yields CDR1 DFQATT and CDR2 SNEGSKA (reference sequence). The CDR3 is 11 amino acids. The CDR3: CSAPGETGYTF. As DNA, the CDR3 is TGCAGTGCGCCGGGCGAGACAGGCTACACCTTC.

This sequence joins TRBV19 and TRBJ1-2; TRBD1 matches 9 bases. Trimming removed 3 bases from V and 4 bases from J; junction bases left unmatched: 6. The germline CDR1 and CDR2 sequences are LNHDA and SQIVND (reference sequence). This CDR3 has 15 residues. CDR3 protein: CASSMVRDRAYGYTF. The DNA for the CDR3 is TGTGCCAGTAGTATGGTCCGGGACAGGGCCTATGGCTACACCTTC.

This clonotype turned up a few times. The chain is built from TRBV20-1 and TRBJ1-1; D uncertain. This CDR3 comprises 14 residues. Germline V gene data show CDR1 as DFQATT and CDR2 as SNEGSKA (reference sequence). Trimming took 2 bases from V and 1 from J, leaving 11 bases between them. Here the CDR3 reads CSARLRTWNTEAFF. CDR3 nucleotides: TGCAGTGCTAGACTTCGGACTTGGAACACTGAAGCTTTCTTT.

This clonotype showed up many times. J is TRBJ2-1 and V is TRBV20-1, with TRBD2 as a possible D gene (7 bases). The V gene's germline CDR1 is DFQATT and CDR2 SNEGSKA (reference sequence). The CDR3 contains 15 residues. V was shortened by 3 bases and J by 4 bases, with 16 bases between the two germline ends. In DNA, the CDR3 is TGCAGTGCTAGGGGGGTAGGGGGGGCGTACAATGAGCAGTTCTTC. Its protein product is CSARGVGGAYNEQFF.

This clonotype has only a few counts. The gene calls are TRBV6-5 and TRBJ2-7; 8 bases are shared with TRBD2. Germline CDR1 and CDR2: MNHEY and SVGAGI. J lost 5 bases, V lost 2 bases, and 8 bases had no gene match. The CDR3 is 15 amino acids. The DNA for the CDR3 is TGTGCCAGCAGTTACAAAGCGGGAGTAGGCAACGAGCAGTACTTC. Its protein product is CASSYKAGVGNEQYF.

This clonotype has just a few counts. The chain recombines TRBV12-3 or TRBV12-4 with TRBJ1-1; possible D gene TRBD1, 6 bases. The V and J ends lost 2 bases and 10 bases respectively, with 17 bases between them. The CDR3 contains 14 residues. The CDR3 DNA reads as TGTGCCAGCAGTTTAATCGGAAGACAGGCCGTAGCTTTCTTT. Translation: CASSLIGRQAVAFF.

V and J are TRBV2 and TRBJ2-3, with a weak D call TRBD2 (6 bases). The CDR3 is made up of 16 amino acids. V shed 10 bases and J shed 1 base, with 21 bases lying between them. Germline CDR1 is SNHLY and CDR2 is FYNNEI. The CDR3 bases are TGTGCCACCCTGCCCCCGGCGGGGTCTCGCACAGATACGCAGTATTTT. Residues: CATLPPAGSRTDTQYF.

The chain combines TRBV7-9 with TRBJ2-7, with 10 bases that match TRBD1. V dropped 3 bases and J dropped 6; count of bases not matched to a gene: 5. This CDR3 is built from 14 residues. Germline values: CDR1 SEHNR, CDR2 FQNEAQ (reference sequence). CDR3 DNA sequence: TGTGCCAGCAGCTTCCGGGACAGGGGTTCCGAGCAGTACTTC. This encodes CASSFRDRGSEQYF.

This clonotype has ten or more counts. The gene calls are TRBV6-1 and TRBJ2-1, with a tentative D call TRBD1 (6 bases). The CDR3 is 14 residues long. CDR1 and CDR2 from the germline V gene are MNHNS and SASEGT. The germline V and J ends were trimmed by 7 bases and 4 bases, with 14 bases remaining between them. The CDR3 is CASKRTVLYNEQFF. CDR3 coding DNA: TGTGCCAGCAAGCGGACAGTATTATACAATGAGCAGTTCTTC.